This T cell receptor beta chain is drawn from a study of T cell changes during pregnancy in multiple sclerosis. There are 14 residues in the CDR3. Per germline, CDR1 SNHLY and CDR2 FYNNEI. V lost 7 bases to trimming and J lost 10 bases, with 23 bases between them. Libraries were prepared by immunoSEQ multiplex PCR; TCRdb keeps only in-frame clonotypes and omits some of them. Found here are about 87,000 clones, over 85% of them singletons; the top ten hold around 1.4%. This TCR derives from a female donor in good health, enrolled as a control in a pregnancy study. The sequencing used peripheral blood, collected in the third trimester of pregnancy. This rearrangement joins TRBV2 to TRBJ2-7, with a tentative D call TRBD2 (7 bases). The CDR3 here is CASMVTTTGGSQYF. The CDR3 nucleotides are TGTGCCAGCATGGTCACAACAACGGGGGGCTCCCAGTACTTC.